The source of this T cell receptor beta chain is a study of blood T cell repertoires in COVID-19. The overall study: Sites in the United States, Italy and Spain provided acute and convalescent COVID-19 samples. T cells, B-cell-depleted T cells, or PBMCs provided the cDNA or gDNA that served as material.

As handled by the study authors: How many nucleated cells were present was estimated from reference gene primer amplification. The protocol was immunoSEQ multiplex PCR, while the TCRdb copy is restricted to in-frame clones and leaves out a portion. V, J and clone size derive from that table, while D and trimming were established from the DNA sequence. The sample shows approximately 230,000 clones, about 90% of them seen only once. Germline CDR1 is WNHNN and CDR2 is SYGVQD (reference sequence). The CDR3 extends over 16 amino acids. After removal of 0 bases from V and 6 bases from J, the junction contained 2 bases not matched to a gene.

The source material was peripheral blood. This chain uses TRBV10-1 with TRBJ2-1, with 13 bases matching TRBD2. This sequence was found in a man aged 18 to 35 with active or convalescent COVID-19. CDR3 sequence (DNA): TGCGCCAGCAGTGAGTCGACTAGCGGGAGGATCAATGAGCAGTTCTTC. Translating gives CASSESTSGRINEQFF.